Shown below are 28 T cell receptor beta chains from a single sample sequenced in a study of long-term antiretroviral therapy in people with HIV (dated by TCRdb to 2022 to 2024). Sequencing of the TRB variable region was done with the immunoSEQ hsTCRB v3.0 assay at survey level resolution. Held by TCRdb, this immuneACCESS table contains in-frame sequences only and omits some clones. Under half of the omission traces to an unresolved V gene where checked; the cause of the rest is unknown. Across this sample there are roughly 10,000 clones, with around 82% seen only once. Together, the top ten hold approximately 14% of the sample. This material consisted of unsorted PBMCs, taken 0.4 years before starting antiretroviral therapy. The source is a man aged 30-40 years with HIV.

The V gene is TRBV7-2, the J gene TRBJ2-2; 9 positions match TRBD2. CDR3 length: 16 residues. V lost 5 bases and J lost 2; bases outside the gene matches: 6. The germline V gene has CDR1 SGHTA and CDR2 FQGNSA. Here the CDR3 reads CASSKTSGANTGELFF. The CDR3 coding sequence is TGTGCCAGCAGCAAGACTAGCGGAGCTAACACCGGGGAGCTGTTTTTT.

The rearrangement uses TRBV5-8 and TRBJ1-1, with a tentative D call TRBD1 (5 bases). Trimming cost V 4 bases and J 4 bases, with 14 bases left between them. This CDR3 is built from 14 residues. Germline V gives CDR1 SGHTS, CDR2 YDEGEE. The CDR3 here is CASSVGDVGTEAFF. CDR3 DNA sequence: TGTGCCAGCAGCGTAGGGGATGTCGGCACTGAAGCTTTCTTT.

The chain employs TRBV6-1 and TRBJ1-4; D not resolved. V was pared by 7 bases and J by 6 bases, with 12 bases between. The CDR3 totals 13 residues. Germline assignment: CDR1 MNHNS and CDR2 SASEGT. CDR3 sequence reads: CASISGFYEKLFF. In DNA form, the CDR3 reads TGTGCCAGCATATCCGGGTTCTATGAAAAACTGTTTTTT.

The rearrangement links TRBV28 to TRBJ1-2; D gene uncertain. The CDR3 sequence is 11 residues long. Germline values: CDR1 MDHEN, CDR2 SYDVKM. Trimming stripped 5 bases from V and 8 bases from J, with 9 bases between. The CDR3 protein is CASSTTWGYTF. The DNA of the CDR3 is TGTGCCAGCAGTACGACCTGGGGCTACACCTTC.

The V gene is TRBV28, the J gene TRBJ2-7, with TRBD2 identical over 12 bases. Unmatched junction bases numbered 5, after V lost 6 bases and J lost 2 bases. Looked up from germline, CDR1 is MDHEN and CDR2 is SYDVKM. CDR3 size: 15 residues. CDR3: CASSGTSGPPYEQYF. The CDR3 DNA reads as TGTGCCAGCAGCGGGACTAGCGGGCCCCCCTACGAGCAGTACTTC.

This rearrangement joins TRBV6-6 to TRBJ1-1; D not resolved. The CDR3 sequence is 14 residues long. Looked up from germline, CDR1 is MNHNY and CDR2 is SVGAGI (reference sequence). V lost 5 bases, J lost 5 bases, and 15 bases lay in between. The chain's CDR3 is CASSPREGKTEAFF. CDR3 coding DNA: TGTGCCAGCAGTCCCCGGGAGGGAAAAACTGAAGCTTTCTTT.

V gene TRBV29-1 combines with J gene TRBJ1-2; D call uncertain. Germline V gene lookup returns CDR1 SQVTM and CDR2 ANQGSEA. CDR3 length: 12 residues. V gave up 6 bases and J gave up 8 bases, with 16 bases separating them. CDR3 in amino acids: CSVAGPAGGYTF. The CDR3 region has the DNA TGCAGCGTAGCTGGGCCTGCGGGAGGCTACACCTTC. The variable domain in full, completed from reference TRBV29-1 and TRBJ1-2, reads SAVISQKPSRDICQRGTSLTIQCQVDSQVTMMFWYRQQPGQSLTLIATANQGSEATYESGFVIDKFPISRPNLTFSTLTVSNMSPEDSSIYLCSVAGPAGGYTFGSGTRLTVV.

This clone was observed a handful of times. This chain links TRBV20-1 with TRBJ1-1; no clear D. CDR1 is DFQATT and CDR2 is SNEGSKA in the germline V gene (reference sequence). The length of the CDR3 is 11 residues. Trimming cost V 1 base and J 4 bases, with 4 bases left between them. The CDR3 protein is CSARGPTEAFF. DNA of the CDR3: TGCAGTGCTAGAGGTCCCACTGAAGCTTTCTTT.

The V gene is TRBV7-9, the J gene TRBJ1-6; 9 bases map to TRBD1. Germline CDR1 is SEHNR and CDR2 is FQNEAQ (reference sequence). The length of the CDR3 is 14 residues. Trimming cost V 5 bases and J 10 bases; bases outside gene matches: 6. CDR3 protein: CASSPTGGGSPLHF. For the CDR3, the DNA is TGTGCCAGCAGCCCAACAGGGGGCGGCTCACCCCTCCACTTT.

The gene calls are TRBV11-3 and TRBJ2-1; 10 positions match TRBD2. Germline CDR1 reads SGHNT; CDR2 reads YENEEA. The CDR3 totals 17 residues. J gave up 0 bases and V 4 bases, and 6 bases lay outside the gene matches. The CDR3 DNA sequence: TGTGCCAGCAGCTCAGGAGCTAGCGGGAGCTCCTACAATGAGCAGTTCTTC. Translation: CASSSGASGSSYNEQFF.

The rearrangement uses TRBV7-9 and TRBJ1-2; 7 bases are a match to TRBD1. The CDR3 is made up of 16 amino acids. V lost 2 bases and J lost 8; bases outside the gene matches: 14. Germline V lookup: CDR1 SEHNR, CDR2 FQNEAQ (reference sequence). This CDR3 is CASSLSTGQGVGGYTF. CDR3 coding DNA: TGTGCCAGCAGCTTAAGTACCGGGCAGGGGGTAGGAGGCTACACCTTC.

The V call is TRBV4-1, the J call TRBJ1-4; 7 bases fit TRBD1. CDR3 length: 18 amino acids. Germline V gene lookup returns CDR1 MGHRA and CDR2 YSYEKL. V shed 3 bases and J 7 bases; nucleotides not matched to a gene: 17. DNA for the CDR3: TGCGCCAGCAGCCAGCAAGCTCCTACAGGGGTCCACGGTGAAAAACTGTTTTTT. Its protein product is CASSQQAPTGVHGEKLFF.

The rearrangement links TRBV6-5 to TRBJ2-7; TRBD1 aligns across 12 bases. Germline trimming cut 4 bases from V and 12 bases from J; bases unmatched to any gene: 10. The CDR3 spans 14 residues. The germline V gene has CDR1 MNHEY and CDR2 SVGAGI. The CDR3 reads CASSSSGTGGDPYF. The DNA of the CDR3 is TGTGCCAGCAGTTCCTCCGGGACAGGGGGCGATCCGTACTTC.

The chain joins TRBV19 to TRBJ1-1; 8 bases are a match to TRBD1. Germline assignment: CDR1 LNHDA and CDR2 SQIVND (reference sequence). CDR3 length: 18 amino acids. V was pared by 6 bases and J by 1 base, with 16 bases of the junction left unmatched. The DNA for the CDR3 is TGTGCCAGTAGATCGAGGGTGTGGGCAGGGGGCAAGAACACTGAAGCTTTCTTT. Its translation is CASRSRVWAGGKNTEAFF.

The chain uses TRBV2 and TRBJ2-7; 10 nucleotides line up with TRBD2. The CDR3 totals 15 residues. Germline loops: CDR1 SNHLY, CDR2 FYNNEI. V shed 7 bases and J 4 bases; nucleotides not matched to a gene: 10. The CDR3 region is CASNPAGGLTYEQYF. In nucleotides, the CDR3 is TGTGCCAGCAATCCAGCGGGGGGGCTAACGTACGAGCAGTACTTC.

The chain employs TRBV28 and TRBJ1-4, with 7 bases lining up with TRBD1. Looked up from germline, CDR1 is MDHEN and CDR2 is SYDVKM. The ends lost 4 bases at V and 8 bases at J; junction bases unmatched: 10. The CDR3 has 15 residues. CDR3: CASSSSDRFGEKLFF. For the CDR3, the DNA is TGTGCCAGCAGTTCCTCGGACAGGTTCGGGGAAAAACTGTTTTTT.

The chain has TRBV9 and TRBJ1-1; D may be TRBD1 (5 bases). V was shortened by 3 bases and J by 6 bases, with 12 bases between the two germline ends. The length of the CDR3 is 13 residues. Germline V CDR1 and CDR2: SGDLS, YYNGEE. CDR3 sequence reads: CASSAPGHPEAFF. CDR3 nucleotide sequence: TGTGCCAGCAGCGCCCCGGGGCACCCTGAAGCTTTCTTT.

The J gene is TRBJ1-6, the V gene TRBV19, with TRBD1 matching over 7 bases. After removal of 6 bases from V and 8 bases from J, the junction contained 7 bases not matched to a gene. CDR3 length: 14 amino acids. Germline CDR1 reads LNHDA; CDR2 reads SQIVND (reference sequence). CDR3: CASSIQRGHSPLHF. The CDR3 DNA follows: TGTGCCAGTAGCATCCAGAGGGGGCATTCACCCCTCCACTTT.

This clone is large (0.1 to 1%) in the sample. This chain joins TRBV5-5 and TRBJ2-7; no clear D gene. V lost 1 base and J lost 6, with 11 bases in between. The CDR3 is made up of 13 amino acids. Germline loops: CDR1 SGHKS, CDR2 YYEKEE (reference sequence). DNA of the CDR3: TGTGCCAGCAGCTTGCTGGTTGTAGGCGAGCAGTACTTC. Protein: CASSLLVVGEQYF.

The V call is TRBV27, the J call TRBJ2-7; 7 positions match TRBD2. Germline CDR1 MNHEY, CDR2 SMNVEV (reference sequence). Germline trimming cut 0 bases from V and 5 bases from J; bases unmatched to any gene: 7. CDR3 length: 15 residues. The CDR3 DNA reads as TGTGCCAGCAGTTTATCGGGGGGGGGAGCTCACGAGCAGTACTTC. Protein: CASSLSGGGAHEQYF.

CDR3 in DNA: TGTGCCAGCAGCCTGCGGGGGGCCTCAATGAACACTGAAGCTTTCTTT. As protein: CASSLRGASMNTEAFF. The V gene is TRBV5-7, the J gene TRBJ1-1; weak D call: TRBD1 (6 bases). TRBV5-7 falls under the ORF class, with uncertain function. The V end lost 4 bases, the J end lost 0 bases, and 16 bases lay between the germline ends. CDR3 size: 16 residues.

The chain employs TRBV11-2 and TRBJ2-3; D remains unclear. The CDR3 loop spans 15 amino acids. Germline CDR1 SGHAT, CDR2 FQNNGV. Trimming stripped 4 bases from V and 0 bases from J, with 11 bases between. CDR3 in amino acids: CASSYFAHSTDTQYF. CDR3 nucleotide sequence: TGTGCCAGCAGCTACTTTGCCCACAGCACAGATACGCAGTATTTT. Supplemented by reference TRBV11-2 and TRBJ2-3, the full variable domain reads EAGVAQSPRYKIIEKRQSVAFWCNPISGHATLYWYQQILGQGPKLLIQFQNNGVVDDSQLPKDRFSAERLKGVDSTLKIQPAKLEDSAVYLCASSYFAHSTDTQYFGPGTRLTVL.

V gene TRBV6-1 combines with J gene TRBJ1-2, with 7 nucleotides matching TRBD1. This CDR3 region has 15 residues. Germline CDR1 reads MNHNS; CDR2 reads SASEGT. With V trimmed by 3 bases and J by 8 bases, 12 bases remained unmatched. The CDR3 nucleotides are TGTGCCAGCAGTGAGTCCGGACAGGAATTAGACGGCTACACCTTC. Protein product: CASSESGQELDGYTF.

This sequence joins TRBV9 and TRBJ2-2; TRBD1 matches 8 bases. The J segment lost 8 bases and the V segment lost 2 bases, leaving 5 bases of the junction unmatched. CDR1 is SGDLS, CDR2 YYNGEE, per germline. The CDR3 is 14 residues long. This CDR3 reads CASSVTGDSGELFF. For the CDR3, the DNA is TGTGCCAGCAGCGTGACAGGGGACTCGGGGGAGCTGTTTTTT.

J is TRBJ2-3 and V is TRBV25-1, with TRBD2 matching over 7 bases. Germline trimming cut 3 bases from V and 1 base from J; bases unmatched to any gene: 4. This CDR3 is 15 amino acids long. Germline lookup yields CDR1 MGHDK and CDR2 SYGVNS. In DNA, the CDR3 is TGTGCCAGCAGTGACATGGCGGGGGGCACAGATACGCAGTATTTT. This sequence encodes CASSDMAGGTDTQYF.

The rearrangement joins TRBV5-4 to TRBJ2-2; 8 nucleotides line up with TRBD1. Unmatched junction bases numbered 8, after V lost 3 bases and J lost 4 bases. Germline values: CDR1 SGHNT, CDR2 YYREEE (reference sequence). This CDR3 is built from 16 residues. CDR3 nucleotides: TGTGCCAGCAGCTCGCCGACAGGGGAAGGCACCGGGGAGCTGTTTTTT. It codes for CASSSPTGEGTGELFF.

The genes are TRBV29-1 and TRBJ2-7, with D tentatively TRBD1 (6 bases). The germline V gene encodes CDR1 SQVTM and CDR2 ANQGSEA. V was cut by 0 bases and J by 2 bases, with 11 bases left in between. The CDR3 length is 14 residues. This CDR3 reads CSVEDNRVAYEQYF. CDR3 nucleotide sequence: TGCAGCGTTGAAGATAACAGGGTTGCCTACGAGCAGTACTTC.

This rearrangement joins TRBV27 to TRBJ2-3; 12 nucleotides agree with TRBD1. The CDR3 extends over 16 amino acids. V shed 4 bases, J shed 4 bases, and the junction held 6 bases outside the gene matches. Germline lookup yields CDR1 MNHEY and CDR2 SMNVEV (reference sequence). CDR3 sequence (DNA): TGTGCCAGCAGTTCAGGGACAGGGGGCTTCTCAGATACGCAGTATTTT. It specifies CASSSGTGGFSDTQYF.